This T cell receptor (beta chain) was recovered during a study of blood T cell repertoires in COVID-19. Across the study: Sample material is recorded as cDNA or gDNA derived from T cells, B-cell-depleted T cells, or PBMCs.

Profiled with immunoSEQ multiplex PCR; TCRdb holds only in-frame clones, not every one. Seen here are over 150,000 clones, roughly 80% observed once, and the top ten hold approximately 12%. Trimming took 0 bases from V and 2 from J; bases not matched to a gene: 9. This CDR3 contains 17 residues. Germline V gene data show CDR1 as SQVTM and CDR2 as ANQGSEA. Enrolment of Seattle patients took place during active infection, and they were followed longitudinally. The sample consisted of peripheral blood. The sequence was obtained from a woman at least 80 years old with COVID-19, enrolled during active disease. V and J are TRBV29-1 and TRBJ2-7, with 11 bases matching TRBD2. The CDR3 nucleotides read TGCAGCGTTGAAGATGTTGAGGGACTAGCGGTTACCTACGAGCAGTACTTC. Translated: CSVEDVEGLAVTYEQYF.